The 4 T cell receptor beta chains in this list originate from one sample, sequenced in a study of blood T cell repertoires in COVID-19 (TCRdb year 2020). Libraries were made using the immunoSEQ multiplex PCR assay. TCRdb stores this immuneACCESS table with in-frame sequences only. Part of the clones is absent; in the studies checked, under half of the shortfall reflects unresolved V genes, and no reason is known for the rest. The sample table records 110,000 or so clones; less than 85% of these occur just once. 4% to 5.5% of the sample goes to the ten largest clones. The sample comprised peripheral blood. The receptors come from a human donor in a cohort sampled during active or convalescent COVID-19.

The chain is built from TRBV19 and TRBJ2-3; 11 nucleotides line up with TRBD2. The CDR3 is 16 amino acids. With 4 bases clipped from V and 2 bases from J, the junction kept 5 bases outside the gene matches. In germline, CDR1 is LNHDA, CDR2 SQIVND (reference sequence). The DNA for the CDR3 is TGTGCCAGTAGTAGGGGACTAGCGGCGCTCACAGATACGCAGTATTTT. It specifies CASSRGLAALTDTQYF.

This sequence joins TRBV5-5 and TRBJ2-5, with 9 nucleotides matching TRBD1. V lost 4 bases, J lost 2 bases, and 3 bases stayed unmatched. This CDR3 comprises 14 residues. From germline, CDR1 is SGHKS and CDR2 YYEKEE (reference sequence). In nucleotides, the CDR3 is TGTGCCAGCAGCCAGGGACAGGGTCAAGAGACCCAGTACTTC. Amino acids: CASSQGQGQETQYF.

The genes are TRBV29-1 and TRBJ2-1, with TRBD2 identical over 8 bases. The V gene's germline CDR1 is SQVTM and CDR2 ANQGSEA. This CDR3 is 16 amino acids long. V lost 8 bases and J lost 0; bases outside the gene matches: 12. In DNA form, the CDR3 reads TGCAGCTTCCTACGGAGCGGGGGTAGCTCCTACAATGAGCAGTTCTTC. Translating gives CSFLRSGGSSYNEQFF.

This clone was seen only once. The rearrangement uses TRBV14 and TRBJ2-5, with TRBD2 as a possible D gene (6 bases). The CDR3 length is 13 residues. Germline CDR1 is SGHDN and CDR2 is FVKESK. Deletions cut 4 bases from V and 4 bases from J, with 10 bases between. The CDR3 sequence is CASSRWRAETQYF. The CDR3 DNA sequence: TGTGCCAGCAGCCGCTGGAGGGCAGAGACCCAGTACTTC.